This T cell receptor beta chain comes out of a study of cytomegalovirus exposure and HLA in healthy donors. Overall study findings and caveats: Near-uniform donor sequencing depth was presumed by presence/absence analyses. High sensitivity and specificity were reportedly achieved when the classifier diagnosed cytomegalovirus status. Sequencing artifact likely explains a cluster of highly shared sequence variants.

The CDR3 spans 13 residues. The V gene lost 6 bases and the J gene lost 8 bases, with 11 bases spanning the gap. Germline CDR1 and CDR2: LNHNV and YYDKDF (reference sequence). Primers included in the PCR were 60 Vbeta and 13 Jbeta primers. Assay: immunoSEQ multiplex PCR; the TCRdb copy retains only in-frame clones and omits some. This repertoire shows some 40,000 clones, 53% found once; its top ten account for roughly 6.4%. This clone was detected only a few times. Its specificity is not known. This TCR came from a woman between 40 and 55 years old in good health and CMV-seropositive. The chain carries TRBV15 and TRBJ1-6; D call uncertain. The sequenced sample consisted of PBMCs. CDR3 residues: CATSKRADSPLHF. The CDR3 nucleotides are TGTGCCACCAGTAAGCGGGCGGATTCACCCCTCCACTTT. Looking up the rest from reference TRBV15 and TRBJ1-6 gives the full variable domain: DAMVIQNPRYQVTQFGKPVTLSCSQTLNHNVMYWYQQKSSQAPKLLFHYYDKDFNNEADTPDNFQSRRPNTSFCFLDIRSPGLGDTAMYLCATSKRADSPLHFGNGTRLTVT.